The entry below describes one T cell receptor beta chain. Blood genomic DNA input for TRB amplification was 250-500 ng. V was cut by 1 base and J by 3 bases, with 5 bases left in between. Germline V gives CDR1 DFQATT, CDR2 SNEGSKA (reference sequence). This CDR3 has 12 residues. This sample is drawn from a study of T and B cells in COVID-19 patients. Study background: Blood was sampled from COVID-19 patients who were either actively infected or recovered. At median age roughly 30 years, recovered patients were younger than active-infection patients at just over 65.

Multiplex PCR with BIOMED2 TRB-A/B primer pools amplified TRB rearrangements. TCRdb independently ran MiXCR on the multiplex PCR reads; one entry per CDR3 protein. The table records about 7,000 distinct CDR3 sequences, 20% to 25% of them present only once. The sequenced sample was blood. The chain joins TRBV20-1 to TRBJ2-3; no definite D call. The TCR was taken from a human donor who had recovered from COVID-19. The CDR3 loop reads CSARAVTDTQYF. DNA of the CDR3: TGCAGTGCTAGAGCCGTTACAGATACGCAGTATTTT.